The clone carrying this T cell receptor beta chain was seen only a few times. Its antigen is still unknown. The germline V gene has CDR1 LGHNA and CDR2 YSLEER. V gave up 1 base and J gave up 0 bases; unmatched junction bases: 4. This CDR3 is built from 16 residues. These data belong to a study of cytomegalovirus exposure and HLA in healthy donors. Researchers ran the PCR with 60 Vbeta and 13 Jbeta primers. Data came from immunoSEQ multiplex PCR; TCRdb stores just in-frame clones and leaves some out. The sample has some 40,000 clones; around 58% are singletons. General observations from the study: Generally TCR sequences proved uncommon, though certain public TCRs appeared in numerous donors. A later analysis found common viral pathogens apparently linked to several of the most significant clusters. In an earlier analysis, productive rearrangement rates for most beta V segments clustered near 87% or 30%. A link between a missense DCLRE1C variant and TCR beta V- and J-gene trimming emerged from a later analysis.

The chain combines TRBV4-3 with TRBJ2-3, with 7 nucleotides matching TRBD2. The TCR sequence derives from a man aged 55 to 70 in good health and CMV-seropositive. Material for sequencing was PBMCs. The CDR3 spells CASSQASGTSTDTQYF. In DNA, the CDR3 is TGCGCCAGCAGCCAAGCCAGCGGGACTAGCACAGATACGCAGTATTTT.